The rows below give T cell receptor beta chains drawn from one sample of a study of PD-1 blockade in classical Hodgkin lymphoma. Generated by immunoSEQ multiplex PCR, the TCRdb table keeps only in-frame clones and is missing some. The table records some 100,000 clones, roughly 90% of them present only once. The sequences come from peripheral blood mononuclear cells (PBMCs), collected at baseline. These receptor sequences come from a human donor with classical Hodgkin lymphoma. CDR3s include the opening cysteine and the closing phenylalanine or tryptophan. D genes are given only for firm matches. Size is stated for part of the rows, as once, few or many counts, or as a class when the clone is expanded.

clone_size: NA
v_call: TRBV4-2
cdr3_length: 15
j_call: TRBJ2-2
d_call: TRBD1
cdr3_aa: CASSQGQGGVRELFF
cdr3_nt: TGTGCCAGCAGCCAAGGACAGGGGGGCGTCCGGGAGCTGTTTTTT

clone_size: NA
v_call: TRBV27
cdr3_length: 15
j_call: TRBJ2-1
d_call: NA
cdr3_aa: CASRRNLPTNNEQFF
cdr3_nt: TGTGCCAGCAGACGGAACCTACCTACCAACAATGAGCAGTTCTTC

clone_size: NA
v_call: TRBV7-3
cdr3_length: 16
j_call: TRBJ2-7
d_call: TRBD1
cdr3_aa: CASSPTSGTDSYEQYF
cdr3_nt: TGTGCCAGCAGCCCAACCTCCGGGACAGACTCCTACGAGCAGTACTTC

clone_size: NA
v_call: TRBV28
cdr3_length: 15
j_call: TRBJ2-5
d_call: TRBD2
cdr3_aa: CASSLLAGGLETQYF
cdr3_nt: TGTGCCAGCAGCCTCCTCGCGGGAGGGCTGGAGACCCAGTACTTC

clone_size: NA
v_call: TRBV10-3
cdr3_length: 16
j_call: TRBJ2-2
d_call: NA
cdr3_aa: CAIRNGGTSNTGELFF
cdr3_nt: TGTGCCATCAGGAACGGAGGGACTTCGAACACCGGGGAGCTGTTTTTT

clone_size: NA
v_call: TRBV27
cdr3_length: 17
j_call: TRBJ2-5
d_call: NA
cdr3_aa: CASSQFMPPRAQETQYF
cdr3_nt: TGTGCCAGCAGCCAGTTTATGCCCCCGAGGGCCCAAGAGACCCAGTACTTC

clone_size: NA
v_call: TRBV19
cdr3_length: 13
j_call: TRBJ2-3
d_call: NA
cdr3_aa: CASSIGGWDTQYF
cdr3_nt: TGTGCCAGTAGTATTGGGGGCTGGGATACGCAGTATTTT

clone_size: NA
v_call: TRBV30
cdr3_length: 14
j_call: TRBJ2-2
d_call: NA
cdr3_aa: CAWSPTRGPGELFF
cdr3_nt: TGTGCCTGGAGTCCTACGCGTGGGCCCGGGGAGCTGTTTTTT

clone_size: NA
v_call: TRBV6-5
cdr3_length: 14
j_call: TRBJ2-1
d_call: NA
cdr3_aa: CASMEGGLSNEQFF
cdr3_nt: TGTGCCAGCATGGAAGGAGGGTTGAGCAATGAGCAGTTCTTC

clone_size: NA
v_call: TRBV5-1
cdr3_length: 15
j_call: TRBJ2-5
d_call: NA
cdr3_aa: CASSPTSEQGETQYF
cdr3_nt: TGCGCCAGCAGCCCGACTTCCGAACAGGGCGAGACCCAGTACTTC

clone_size: NA
v_call: TRBV30
cdr3_length: 12
j_call: TRBJ2-1
d_call: NA
cdr3_aa: CAWKRSYNEQFF
cdr3_nt: TGTGCCTGGAAAAGGAGCTACAATGAGCAGTTCTTC

clone_size: NA
v_call: TRBV18
cdr3_length: 13
j_call: TRBJ2-5
d_call: NA
cdr3_aa: CASSPGQQETQYF
cdr3_nt: TGTGCCAGCTCACCGGGACAACAAGAGACCCAGTACTTC

clone_size: NA
v_call: TRBV21-1
cdr3_length: 14
j_call: TRBJ1-2
d_call: NA
cdr3_aa: CASSKDEGLYGYTF
cdr3_nt: TGTGCCAGCAGCAAAGACGAGGGCCTCTATGGCTACACCTTC

clone_size: NA
v_call: TRBV9
cdr3_length: 12
j_call: TRBJ2-7
d_call: NA
cdr3_aa: CASSPGGYEQYF
cdr3_nt: TGTGCCAGCAGCCCCGGGGGTTACGAGCAGTACTTC

clone_size: once
v_call: TRBV6-1
cdr3_length: 15
j_call: TRBJ1-3
d_call: TRBD1
cdr3_aa: CASSRQGGAGNTIYF
cdr3_nt: TGTGCCAGCAGTCGACAGGGGGGCGCTGGAAACACCATATATTTT

clone_size: NA
v_call: TRBV28
cdr3_length: 14
j_call: TRBJ1-2
d_call: NA
cdr3_aa: CASLQYGDNYGYTF
cdr3_nt: TGTGCCAGTCTCCAATACGGGGACAACTATGGCTACACCTTC

clone_size: NA
v_call: TRBV5-4
cdr3_length: 15
j_call: TRBJ2-3
d_call: TRBD2
cdr3_aa: CASSLEAGGADTQYF
cdr3_nt: TGTGCCAGCAGCTTGGAGGCGGGAGGAGCGGATACGCAGTATTTT

clone_size: NA
v_call: TRBV5-1
cdr3_length: 15
j_call: TRBJ1-5
d_call: NA
cdr3_aa: CASSPTGVDNQPQHF
cdr3_nt: TGCGCCAGCAGCCCGACAGGAGTAGATAATCAGCCCCAGCATTTT

clone_size: NA
v_call: TRBV9
cdr3_length: 18
j_call: TRBJ2-3
d_call: TRBD2
cdr3_aa: CASSAKTSGSSVTDTQYF
cdr3_nt: TGTGCCAGCAGCGCAAAGACTAGCGGGAGTTCGGTCACAGATACGCAGTATTTT

clone_size: NA
v_call: TRBV6-1
cdr3_length: 13
j_call: TRBJ1-5
d_call: NA
cdr3_aa: CASSGGWSQPQHF
cdr3_nt: TGTGCCAGCAGTGGAGGTTGGAGTCAGCCCCAGCATTTT

clone_size: NA
v_call: TRBV10-3
cdr3_length: 17
j_call: TRBJ1-5
d_call: NA
cdr3_aa: CAISERWPMSPDQPQHF
cdr3_nt: TGTGCCATCAGTGAGAGGTGGCCCATGAGTCCAGATCAGCCCCAGCATTTT

clone_size: NA
v_call: TRBV7-8
cdr3_length: 15
j_call: TRBJ1-1
d_call: TRBD1
cdr3_aa: CASSLAQTGDTEAFF
cdr3_nt: TGTGCCAGCAGCTTAGCTCAGACAGGGGACACTGAAGCTTTCTTT

clone_size: NA
v_call: TRBV19
cdr3_length: 15
j_call: TRBJ2-2
d_call: NA
cdr3_aa: CASNLDGANTGELFF
cdr3_nt: TGTGCCAGTAACCTCGACGGCGCGAACACCGGGGAGCTGTTTTTT

clone_size: NA
v_call: TRBV6-1
cdr3_length: 15
j_call: TRBJ2-5
d_call: TRBD2
cdr3_aa: CASSDPRRGQETQYF
cdr3_nt: TGTGCCAGCAGTGACCCGCGGCGGGGGCAAGAGACCCAGTACTTC

clone_size: few
v_call: TRBV5-1
cdr3_length: 15
j_call: TRBJ1-1
d_call: NA
cdr3_aa: CASSRDGGDYTEAFF
cdr3_nt: TGCGCCAGCAGCCGGGACGGGGGAGATTACACTGAAGCTTTCTTT

clone_size: NA
v_call: TRBV28
cdr3_length: 13
j_call: TRBJ2-4
d_call: NA
cdr3_aa: CASRNRAKNIQYF
cdr3_nt: TGTGCCAGCCGGAACAGGGCCAAAAACATTCAGTACTTC

clone_size: NA
v_call: TRBV5-1
cdr3_length: 17
j_call: TRBJ2-6
d_call: NA
cdr3_aa: CASSPTTGSTGANVLTF
cdr3_nt: TGCGCCAGCAGTCCCACTACAGGGTCGACTGGGGCCAACGTCCTGACTTTC

clone_size: NA
v_call: TRBV9
cdr3_length: 20
j_call: TRBJ1-1
d_call: NA
cdr3_aa: CASSPDGVTGWPLMNTEAFF
cdr3_nt: TGTGCCAGCAGCCCAGACGGGGTAACAGGATGGCCACTAATGAACACTGAAGCTTTCTTT

clone_size: NA
v_call: TRBV11-3
cdr3_length: 15
j_call: TRBJ2-3
d_call: NA
cdr3_aa: CASSLVASATDTQYF
cdr3_nt: TGTGCCAGCAGCTTAGTCGCTAGCGCCACAGATACGCAGTATTTT

clone_size: few
v_call: TRBV5-4
cdr3_length: 15
j_call: TRBJ1-5
d_call: TRBD1
cdr3_aa: CASSRGTGKNQPQHF
cdr3_nt: TGTGCCAGCAGCCGAGGGACAGGGAAAAATCAGCCCCAGCATTTT

clone_size: NA
v_call: TRBV14
cdr3_length: 15
j_call: TRBJ1-2
d_call: NA
cdr3_aa: CASSQYPSRVDGYTF
cdr3_nt: TGTGCCAGCAGCCAATACCCCTCCAGGGTCGATGGCTACACCTTC

clone_size: NA
v_call: TRBV10-2
cdr3_length: 15
j_call: TRBJ1-6
d_call: TRBD1
cdr3_aa: CASSEDRGEYSPLHF
cdr3_nt: TGCGCCAGCAGTGAAGACAGGGGAGAGTATTCACCCCTCCACTTT

clone_size: NA
v_call: TRBV5-1
cdr3_length: 13
j_call: TRBJ1-2
d_call: NA
cdr3_aa: CASSSGLNYGYTF
cdr3_nt: TGCGCCAGCAGCTCGGGACTGAACTATGGCTACACCTTC

clone_size: NA
v_call: TRBV5-1
cdr3_length: 15
j_call: TRBJ2-1
d_call: NA
cdr3_aa: CASSLGGSSYNEQFF
cdr3_nt: TGCGCCAGCAGCTTGGGAGGAAGCTCCTACAATGAGCAGTTCTTC

clone_size: NA
v_call: TRBV27
cdr3_length: 15
j_call: TRBJ2-3
d_call: NA
cdr3_aa: CASSTRRDFTDTQYF
cdr3_nt: TGTGCCAGCAGTACACGCCGGGACTTCACAGATACGCAGTATTTT

clone_size: NA
v_call: TRBV29-1
cdr3_length: 14
j_call: TRBJ2-2
d_call: NA
cdr3_aa: CSVGIGGATGELFF
cdr3_nt: TGCAGCGTGGGGATAGGGGGGGCCACCGGGGAGCTGTTTTTT

clone_size: NA
v_call: TRBV27
cdr3_length: 13
j_call: TRBJ2-7
d_call: NA
cdr3_aa: CASSRGPDYEQYF
cdr3_nt: TGTGCCAGCAGCCGCGGACCGGACTACGAGCAGTACTTC

clone_size: NA
v_call: TRBV28
cdr3_length: 14
j_call: TRBJ1-2
d_call: NA
cdr3_aa: CASRSRGRDYGYTF
cdr3_nt: TGTGCCAGCAGGTCCCGGGGCCGAGACTATGGCTACACCTTC

clone_size: NA
v_call: TRBV19
cdr3_length: 15
j_call: TRBJ2-7
d_call: NA
cdr3_aa: CASSLRDTSSYEQYF
cdr3_nt: TGTGCCAGTAGTCTCAGGGACACCTCCTCCTACGAGCAGTACTTC

clone_size: NA
v_call: TRBV19
cdr3_length: 17
j_call: TRBJ1-4
d_call: TRBD1
cdr3_aa: CASSTTGRGATNEKLFF
cdr3_nt: TGTGCCAGTAGTACGACAGGGAGAGGTGCAACTAATGAAAAACTGTTTTTT

clone_size: NA
v_call: TRBV7-9
cdr3_length: 17
j_call: TRBJ2-7
d_call: NA
cdr3_aa: CASSLDEGFGVVYEQYF
cdr3_nt: TGTGCCAGCAGCTTAGATGAGGGGTTTGGGGTGGTCTACGAGCAGTACTTC

clone_size: few
v_call: TRBV10-2
cdr3_length: 15
j_call: TRBJ1-5
d_call: NA
cdr3_aa: CASSQNILSNQPQHF
cdr3_nt: TGCGCCAGCAGCCAGAATATCCTTAGCAATCAGCCCCAGCATTTT

clone_size: NA
v_call: TRBV29-1
cdr3_length: 15
j_call: TRBJ1-3
d_call: TRBD1
cdr3_aa: CSVATTGGPGNTIYF
cdr3_nt: TGCAGCGTTGCGACCACAGGGGGCCCTGGAAACACCATATATTTT

clone_size: NA
v_call: TRBV18
cdr3_length: 15
j_call: TRBJ2-2
d_call: NA
cdr3_aa: CASSPSGAPTGELFF
cdr3_nt: TGTGCCAGCTCACCTTCAGGGGCGCCCACCGGGGAGCTGTTTTTT

clone_size: NA
v_call: TRBV30
cdr3_length: 14
j_call: TRBJ1-1
d_call: NA
cdr3_aa: CAWSVRQRDTEAFF
cdr3_nt: TGTGCCTGGAGTGTACGTCAGAGGGACACTGAAGCTTTCTTT

clone_size: NA
v_call: TRBV30
cdr3_length: 12
j_call: TRBJ2-7
d_call: NA
cdr3_aa: CAWGMPGNEQYF
cdr3_nt: TGTGCCTGGGGGATGCCGGGGAATGAGCAGTACTTC

clone_size: NA
v_call: TRBV5-1
cdr3_length: 16
j_call: TRBJ2-7
d_call: NA
cdr3_aa: CASSLVGQPFYYEQYF
cdr3_nt: TGCGCCAGCAGCTTGGTAGGACAACCTTTTTACTACGAGCAGTACTTC

clone_size: NA
v_call: TRBV19
cdr3_length: 14
j_call: TRBJ1-5
d_call: TRBD1
cdr3_aa: CASSATGGRQPQHF
cdr3_nt: TGTGCCAGTAGTGCAACAGGGGGCAGGCAGCCCCAGCATTTT